Following are 12 T cell receptor beta chains from one sample sequenced in a study of cytomegalovirus exposure and HLA in healthy donors. Researchers ran the PCR with 60 Vbeta and 13 Jbeta primers. Measured with immunoSEQ multiplex PCR; TCRdb has only the in-frame clones, and not every one. The table has roughly 100,000 clones, more than 60% seen once; the top ten hold 2.5%. The specimen sequenced was PBMCs. Receptors were obtained from a man in his forties in good health and CMV-seronegative.

The chain is built from TRBV7-2 and TRBJ2-6; TRBD1 might be the D (6 bases). The CDR3 contains 17 residues. The germline CDR1 and CDR2 sequences are SGHTA and FQGNSA. The V and J ends lost 1 base and 4 bases respectively, with 14 bases between them. The CDR3 loop reads CASSLVPGVSGANVLTF. The DNA for the CDR3 is TGTGCCAGCAGCTTAGTCCCAGGGGTTTCCGGGGCCAACGTCCTGACTTTC.

The chain is built from TRBV18 and TRBJ2-1, with a weak D call TRBD2 (5 bases). V lost 3 bases and J 12 bases, leaving 15 bases between the germline ends. This CDR3 contains 13 residues. Germline V gene sequence: CDR1 KGHSH, CDR2 LQKENI. CDR3 sequence (DNA): TGTGCCAGCTCACCGAGGACCGCCAGCGGGCAGTTCTTC. Protein: CASSPRTASGQFF. The full variable domain, with the rest looked up from reference TRBV18 and TRBJ2-1, is NAGVMQNPRHLVRRRGQEARLRCSPMKGHSHVYWYRQLPEEGLKFMVYLQKENIIDESGMPKERFSAEFPKEGPSILRIQQVVRGDSAAYFCASSPRTASGQFFGPGTRLTVL.

CDR3 protein: CASSLALDRTPTEAFF. In nucleotides, the CDR3 is TGTGCCAGCAGCTTGGCGTTGGATAGGACTCCCACTGAAGCTTTCTTT. The chain employs TRBV5-5 and TRBJ1-1; D not resolved. Trimming pared 0 bases from V and 4 bases from J, leaving 16 bases between. The CDR3 is 16 residues long. Looked up from germline, CDR1 is SGHKS and CDR2 is YYEKEE (reference sequence).

V is TRBV15 and J is TRBJ1-1; D ambiguous. Between the trimmed V and J ends, which lost 6 bases and 0 bases, there was a span of 8 bases. The CDR3 sequence is 13 residues long. The germline V gene has CDR1 LNHNV and CDR2 YYDKDF (reference sequence). The CDR3 DNA reads as TGTGCCACCAGGGTCGGGATGAACACTGAAGCTTTCTTT. Translated: CATRVGMNTEAFF.

The chain is built from TRBV29-1 and TRBJ1-4; 7 bases are a match to TRBD1. V dropped 4 bases and J dropped 0; count of bases not matched to a gene: 5. Germline V lookup: CDR1 SQVTM, CDR2 ANQGSEA. The CDR3 runs 15 residues. CDR3 amino acids: CSVVGTVATNEKLFF. The DNA of the CDR3 is TGCAGCGTTGTCGGGACAGTTGCAACTAATGAAAAACTGTTTTTT.

CDR3 protein: CASSDVLAGVQETQYF. DNA of the CDR3: TGTGCCAGCAGTGACGTACTAGCGGGGGTCCAAGAGACCCAGTACTTC. The chain couples TRBV6-4 to TRBJ2-5; TRBD2 agrees at 11 bases. Germline CDR1 is MRHNA and CDR2 is SNTAGT. The length of the CDR3 is 16 residues. Germline trimming cut 2 bases from V and 1 base from J; bases unmatched to any gene: 3.

The rearrangement links TRBV7-2 to TRBJ2-7; D is possibly TRBD1 (7 bases). V lost 2 bases to trimming and J lost 3 bases, with 11 bases between them. Germline-derived CDR1 and CDR2 are SGHTA and FQGNSA. The CDR3 extends over 14 amino acids. The CDR3 here is CASSLQGGYYEQYF. In DNA form, the CDR3 reads TGTGCCAGCAGCTTACAGGGGGGATACTACGAGCAGTACTTC.

This chain connects TRBV4-1 to TRBJ2-7, with D unclear. The CDR3 consists of 15 residues. Germline assignment: CDR1 MGHRA and CDR2 YSYEKL. Trimming shortened V by 1 base and J by 0 bases, and 10 bases separated the two germline ends. The CDR3 spells CASSQGPGSSYEQYF. The CDR3 DNA sequence: TGCGCCAGCAGCCAAGGTCCAGGCAGCTCCTACGAGCAGTACTTC.

The V call is TRBV18, the J call TRBJ1-2, with TRBD1 matching 8 bases. Per the germline V gene, CDR1 is KGHSH and CDR2 is LQKENI. CDR3 length equals 18 residues. V shed 3 bases, J shed 6 bases, and the junction held 18 bases outside the gene matches. The CDR3 region is CASSPSPSTGGSVDGYTF. The CDR3 DNA reads TGTGCCAGCTCACCTTCCCCATCTACAGGGGGGTCGGTGGATGGCTACACCTTC.

This clone occurred once. The chain is built from TRBV7-3 and TRBJ1-1, with TRBD1 matching over 8 bases. The CDR3 is 14 amino acids. Germline trimming cut 6 bases from V and 3 bases from J; bases unmatched to any gene: 6. Germline CDR1 and CDR2: SGHTA and FQGTGA. CDR3 nucleotide sequence: TGTGCCAGCAGTCGGACAGGGCTCGACACTGAAGCTTTCTTT. Translation: CASSRTGLDTEAFF.

The chain couples TRBV7-8 to TRBJ1-6; 7 positions agree with TRBD1. The CDR3 has 15 residues. Germline V gives CDR1 SGHVS, CDR2 FQNEAQ. J lost 8 bases, V lost 5 bases, and 9 bases had no gene match. For the CDR3, the DNA is TGTGCCAGCAGCCCCCTTAGGCAGGGGGATTCACCCCTCCACTTT. Encoded protein: CASSPLRQGDSPLHF.

This chain connects TRBV2 to TRBJ1-6; D unresolved. Germline V CDR1 and CDR2: SNHLY, FYNNEI. This CDR3 spans 11 amino acids. V shed 1 base and J shed 12 bases, with 4 bases lying between them. CDR3 sequence reads: CASSEGGPLHF. In nucleotides, the CDR3 is TGTGCCAGCAGTGAAGGCGGACCCCTCCACTTT. Filled out from reference TRBV2 and TRBJ1-6, the complete variable domain reads EPEVTQTPSHQVTQMGQEVILRCVPISNHLYFYWYRQILGQKVEFLVSFYNNEISEKSEIFDDQFSVERPDGSNFTLKIRSTKLEDSAMYFCASSEGGPLHFGNGTRLTVT.